The 22 T cell receptor beta chains in this list originate from one sample, sequenced in a study of glioma-infiltrating T cells after dendritic cell vaccination. Some clones are missing from TCRdb's copy, which holds only in-frame ones; the method was immunoSEQ multiplex PCR. Of tens of thousands of clones in the sample, roughly four fifths were seen once. The sequences come from blood, collected before dendritic cell vaccination. These receptors came from a human donor with glioblastoma.

The V call is TRBV30, the J call TRBJ1-2; 9 bases agree with TRBD1. The J segment lost 7 bases and the V segment lost 3 bases, leaving 6 bases of the junction unmatched. This CDR3 has 13 residues. Per germline, CDR1 GTSNPN and CDR2 SVGIG (reference sequence). The CDR3 protein is CAWSGQGSGGYTF. CDR3 nucleotide sequence: TGTGCCTGGAGCGGACAGGGGTCTGGTGGCTACACCTTC. The complete variable domain, with remaining parts taken from reference TRBV30 and TRBJ1-2, reads SQTIHQWPATLVQPVGSPLSLECTVEGTSNPNLYWYRQAAGRGLQLLFYSVGIGQISSEVPQNLSASRPQDRQFILSSKKLLLSDSGFYLCAWSGQGSGGYTFGSGTRLTVV.

This chain links TRBV2 with TRBJ2-1; 14 bases are shared with TRBD2. Germline-derived CDR1 and CDR2 are SNHLY and FYNNEI. J lost 6 bases, V lost 7 bases, and 8 bases had no gene match. The CDR3 is 16 residues long. The CDR3 nucleotides read TGTGCCAGCATCGAGGGACTAGCGGGGGTGGGCAATGAGCAGTTCTTC. Protein: CASIEGLAGVGNEQFF.

This clone is a singleton in its sample. The genes are TRBV19 and TRBJ1-5, with 10 bases aligning to TRBD1. Germline V gene lookup returns CDR1 LNHDA and CDR2 SQIVND (reference sequence). Losses at the gene ends were 5 bases for V and 3 bases for J; bases not matched to a gene: 13. The CDR3 is 18 residues long. CDR3 bases: TGTGCCAGTAGTCGGCGGGACAGGGGAATAATCTACAATCAGCCCCAGCATTTT. It yields the protein CASSRRDRGIIYNQPQHF.

This clone was observed a handful of times. The rearrangement links TRBV10-3 to TRBJ2-2; D is ambiguous. Looked up from germline, CDR1 is ENHRY and CDR2 is SYGVKD. V lost 2 bases to trimming and J lost 6 bases, with 10 bases between them. The CDR3 has 14 residues. This CDR3 reads CAISEPQMAGELFF. CDR3 coding DNA: TGTGCCATCAGTGAGCCCCAGATGGCCGGGGAGCTGTTTTTT.

V is TRBV13 and J is TRBJ1-6; no reliable D call. V was cut by 2 bases and J by 7 bases, with 12 bases left in between. Per the germline V gene, CDR1 is PRHDT and CDR2 is FYEKMQ (reference sequence). CDR3 size: 15 residues. The CDR3 protein is CASSLLHSPNSPLHF. CDR3 coding DNA: TGTGCCAGCAGCTTATTACACAGCCCAAATTCACCCCTCCACTTT.

J is TRBJ1-4 and V is TRBV6-5; possibly TRBD1 for D (6 bases). Germline assignment: CDR1 MNHEY and CDR2 SVGAGI. The length of the CDR3 is 14 residues. V lost 5 bases and J 7 bases, leaving 14 bases between the germline ends. CDR3 region: CASSPGTWGEKLFF. DNA for the CDR3: TGTGCCAGCAGTCCCGGGACATGGGGTGAAAAACTGTTTTTT.

This clone was seen a handful of times. This chain joins TRBV4-1 and TRBJ2-3; 14 bases are a match to TRBD2. V lost 4 bases to trimming and J lost 5 bases; unmatched junction nucleotides: 8. The V gene's germline CDR1 is MGHRA and CDR2 YSYEKL. CDR3 length: 17 amino acids. CDR3 protein: CASSRTPGLAGEDTQYF. In nucleotides, the CDR3 is TGCGCCAGCAGCCGTACTCCGGGACTAGCGGGGGAAGATACGCAGTATTTT.

This clone was picked up a small number of times. The V gene is TRBV30, the J gene TRBJ1-2, with 7 nucleotides matching TRBD1. From germline, CDR1 is GTSNPN and CDR2 SVGIG (reference sequence). Unmatched junction bases numbered 1, after V lost 2 bases and J lost 4 bases. CDR3 size: 12 residues. The CDR3 spells CAWSTGAYGYTF. CDR3 in DNA: TGTGCCTGGAGTACAGGGGCCTATGGCTACACCTTC.

This chain uses TRBV5-1 with TRBJ2-5; possible D gene TRBD2, 5 bases. V lost 4 bases to trimming and J lost 5 bases, with 12 bases between them. This CDR3 contains 13 residues. Germline CDR1 and CDR2: SGHRS and YFSETQ. Here the CDR3 DNA reads TGCGCCAGCAGCACGACGGGCGGGGAGACCCAGTACTTC. It yields the protein CASSTTGGETQYF.

The chain recombines TRBV6-5 with TRBJ1-6; D perhaps matches TRBD1 (6 bases). Trimming stripped 6 bases from V and 17 bases from J, with 17 bases between. Germline V lookup: CDR1 MNHEY, CDR2 SVGAGI. The CDR3 covers 12 residues. CDR3 nucleotides: TGTGCCAGCAGGAGGGTGGGGGACAACTTCCACTTT. It encodes CASRRVGDNFHF.

The chain is built from TRBV7-9 and TRBJ1-1; no clear D gene. The CDR3 totals 18 residues. V lost 2 bases to trimming and J lost 5 bases, with 24 bases between them. CDR1 is SEHNR and CDR2 is FQNEAQ in the germline V gene (reference sequence). CDR3 nucleotide sequence: TGTGCCAGCAGCTTATCGGGCGGGCGGGCCGGCATGGGGACTGAAGCTTTCTTT. This gives the protein CASSLSGGRAGMGTEAFF.

The V and J genes are TRBV19 and TRBJ1-2, with D possibly matching TRBD1 (5 bases). Trimming took off 2 bases at V and 6 bases at J, with 13 bases between the two ends. The CDR3 sequence is 14 residues long. In germline, CDR1 is LNHDA, CDR2 SQIVND (reference sequence). CDR3 nucleotides: TGTGCCAGTAGTATATGGGGGGGTCCACATGGCTACACCTTC. Translated: CASSIWGGPHGYTF.

This sequence joins TRBV7-9 and TRBJ2-2; 7 bases match TRBD1. The germline V gene has CDR1 SEHNR and CDR2 FQNEAQ (reference sequence). The CDR3 totals 14 residues. V gave up 5 bases and J gave up 5 bases; unmatched junction bases: 5. CDR3 sequence (DNA): TGTGCCAGCAGCGTAACAGGGGAGACCGGGGAGCTGTTTTTT. Translation gives CASSVTGETGELFF.

The chain links TRBV18 to TRBJ2-5; 8 nucleotides align to TRBD2. The CDR3 sequence is 18 residues long. Germline V gene sequence: CDR1 KGHSH, CDR2 LQKENI. Germline trimming cut 1 base from V and 5 bases from J; bases unmatched to any gene: 15. CDR3 amino acids: CASSPRDSGGHGSETQYF. As DNA, the CDR3 is TGTGCCAGCTCACCACGGGATTCGGGGGGGCACGGTTCGGAGACCCAGTACTTC. The complete variable domain, with remaining parts taken from reference TRBV18 and TRBJ2-5, reads NAGVMQNPRHLVRRRGQEARLRCSPMKGHSHVYWYRQLPEEGLKFMVYLQKENIIDESGMPKERFSAEFPKEGPSILRIQQVVRGDSAAYFCASSPRDSGGHGSETQYFGPGTRLLVL.

The chain carries TRBV6-5 and TRBJ2-7; TRBD2 is a possible D gene (7 bases). The CDR3 totals 13 residues. Germline values: CDR1 MNHEY, CDR2 SVGAGI. V was clipped by 5 bases and J by 0 bases, with 8 bases between them. As DNA, the CDR3 is TGTGCCAGCAGTAGGGGGGGCTCCTACGAGCAGTACTTC. Translating it yields CASSRGGSYEQYF.

This rearrangement joins TRBV6-1 to TRBJ1-6; D is uncertain. Germline CDR1 is MNHNS and CDR2 is SASEGT. V dropped 6 bases and J dropped 0 bases, with 6 bases sitting between them. This CDR3 has 14 amino acids. The CDR3 loop is CASRLSSYNSPLHF. The CDR3 bases are TGTGCCAGCAGACTTAGCTCCTATAATTCACCCCTCCACTTT.

This clone was recorded a few times. The J gene is TRBJ2-7, the V gene TRBV2; TRBD2 matches 7 bases. The CDR3 length is 12 residues. V lost 5 bases, J lost 4 bases, and 2 bases stayed unmatched. CDR1 is SNHLY and CDR2 is FYNNEI in the germline V gene. CDR3 nucleotides: TGTGCCAGCAGTCCACTAGCGTACGAGCAGTACGTC. It is translated as CASSPLAYEQYV.

The rearrangement uses TRBV27 and TRBJ1-1; 9 bases agree with TRBD1. The germline V gene has CDR1 MNHEY and CDR2 SMNVEV (reference sequence). J gave up 4 bases and V 6 bases, and 15 bases lay outside the gene matches. The CDR3 has 17 residues. The CDR3 spells CASSLKVQGAIVTEAFF. The CDR3 DNA is TGTGCCAGCAGCCTAAAGGTACAGGGGGCTATTGTCACTGAAGCTTTCTTT.

This clone was found once. The chain employs TRBV5-1 and TRBJ2-7; TRBD1 aligns across 8 bases. V gave up 5 bases and J gave up 3 bases; unmatched junction bases: 7. There are 14 residues in the CDR3. From germline, CDR1 is SGHRS and CDR2 YFSETQ. This chain's CDR3 is CASRTGDGGYEQYF. CDR3 in DNA: TGCGCCAGCAGGACAGGGGACGGCGGCTACGAGCAGTACTTC.

The V gene is TRBV7-9, the J gene TRBJ2-1; 7 positions match TRBD1. Germline lookup yields CDR1 SEHNR and CDR2 FQNEAQ (reference sequence). The CDR3 has 15 amino acids. The trim removed 5 bases at V and 4 bases at J, leaving 8 bases unmatched. The CDR3 region is CASSETGLVYNEQFF. Written as DNA, the CDR3 is TGTGCCAGCAGCGAGACAGGGCTTGTATACAATGAGCAGTTCTTC.

This clone was detected a few times. The chain recombines TRBV7-2 with TRBJ2-3; 7 bases are shared with TRBD2. Per germline, CDR1 SGHTA and CDR2 FQGNSA. The CDR3 loop spans 15 amino acids. The V segment lost 6 bases and the J segment 3 bases; nucleotides outside the gene matches: 9. The CDR3 nucleotides are TGTGCCAGCAGATCCCGGGGGGATACGACAGATACGCAGTATTTT. Its translation: CASRSRGDTTDTQYF.

V usage is TRBV5-1 and J usage is TRBJ1-1, with unresolved D. Germline assignment: CDR1 SGHRS and CDR2 YFSETQ. The CDR3 sequence is 15 residues long. The V gene lost 1 base and the J gene lost 1 base, with 11 bases spanning the gap. The CDR3 DNA reads as TGCGCCAGCAGCTTGTCTGGCAGTCCGAACACTGAAGCTTTCTTT. This gives the protein CASSLSGSPNTEAFF.